Sequencing of this TCR beta chain was carried out in a study of blood T cell repertoires in COVID-19. On the study more broadly: Acute-phase and convalescent COVID-19 samples originated in the United States, Italy and Spain. PBMCs, B-cell-depleted T cells, or T cells were the source of the cDNA or gDNA that made up the material.

Per the authors' pipeline: Amplification with reference gene primers provided the estimates of nucleated cell counts. Here immunoSEQ multiplex PCR was the method, and the copy in TCRdb shows in-frame clones only, minus some. That table furnishes V, J and clone size, whereas the DNA furnished D and trimming. The data hold about 120,000 clones, with about four fifths observed a single time. The CDR3 runs 13 residues. The V end lost 6 bases, the J end lost 8 bases, and 16 bases lay between the germline ends. Germline values: CDR1 SNHLY, CDR2 FYNNEI. The sequence came from a man between 60 and 75 years old with acute or convalescent COVID-19. Sequences were obtained from peripheral blood. The V gene is TRBV2, the J gene TRBJ1-2, with D unclear. The CDR3, as DNA: TGTGCCAGCAGCCGGGATCAAGGTCGGGGCTACACCTTC. As protein: CASSRDQGRGYTF.